A single sample gave rise to the 19 T cell receptor beta chains below, sequenced in a study of blood T cells in healthy people across ages. It was with a sample-barcoded 5' primer and a J-beta primer mix that a second PCR of about 7 to 12 cycles was run. TCRdb used MiXCR to reprocess the 5' RACE reads, holding one entry per CDR3 protein. This sample has just over 1 million distinct CDR3 sequences, with 40% to 50% found just once. Material: blood. The receptors derive from a woman aged 60-75 years in good health.

This chain joins TRBV21-1 and TRBJ1-1. TRBV21-1 is flagged as a pseudogene. This CDR3 is 16 amino acids long. CDR3 region: CASSNYSSTLNTEAFF. The CDR3 DNA reads as TGTGCCAGCAGCAATTACAGTTCAACCCTGAACACTGAAGCTTTCTTT.

The sample holds one count of this clonotype. The chain has TRBV7-9 and TRBJ2-7, with 7 bases aligning to TRBD1. J gave up 3 bases and V 1 base, and 15 bases lay outside the gene matches. CDR1 is SEHNR, CDR2 FQNEAQ, per germline (reference sequence). The CDR3 runs to 18 residues. This CDR3 is CASSLGRRETGKGYEQYF. In DNA form, the CDR3 reads TGTGCCAGCAGCTTAGGGAGAAGGGAGACAGGGAAAGGCTACGAGCAGTACTTC.

The V call is TRBV29-1, the J call TRBJ1-2; possibly TRBD1 for D (5 bases). Trimming left V 4 bases short and J 4 bases short, with 13 bases between. The CDR3 totals 13 residues. The germline gives CDR1 SQVTM, CDR2 ANQGSEA. The CDR3 coding sequence is TGCAGCGTTGCCGCGCAGGGTGGCTATGGCTACACCTTC. Protein sequence: CSVAAQGGYGYTF.

This clonotype was found a few times. A read error is possible here, since a much larger clone lies one base away. The rearrangement joins TRBV20-1 to TRBJ2-5; D remains unclear. V was clipped by 4 bases and J by 11 bases, with 14 bases between them. This CDR3 has 11 residues. Germline CDR1 is DFQATT and CDR2 is SNEGSKA (reference sequence). The CDR3 loop reads CSATNLNEQYF. In nucleotides, the CDR3 is TGCAGTGCTACAAACTTGAATGAGCAGTACTTC.

This chain joins TRBV2 and TRBJ2-7, with TRBD2 matching 7 bases. Germline V gene sequence: CDR1 SNHLY, CDR2 FYNNEI. The CDR3 extends over 15 amino acids. Trimming took 3 bases from V and 0 from J; bases not matched to a gene: 5. In DNA form, the CDR3 reads TGTGCCAGCAGTGACTCTAGCGGAGGCTCCTACGAGCAGTACTTC. Its translation is CASSDSSGGSYEQYF.

The sample holds one count of this clonotype. One end of the junction varies from germline; a read error may be responsible. The chain couples TRBV12-3 or TRBV12-4 to TRBJ2-6; tentative D call: TRBD1 (6 bases). The CDR3 sequence is 16 residues long. CDR3 protein: CANSLATGPGANVLTF. The CDR3 region has the DNA TGTGCCAACAGTTTAGCGACAGGACCTGGGGCCAACGTCCTGACTTTC.

About this clonotype itself: A much larger clone differs from this one at a single base, so this may be a read error. The V call is TRBV12-3 or TRBV12-4, the J call TRBJ1-1; D is unresolved. The CDR3 spans 13 residues. CDR3 nucleotides: TGTGCCAGCAGTTTATTGGAGAACGCTGAAGCTTTCTTT. Its translation is CASSLLENAEAFF.

V usage is TRBV2 and J usage is TRBJ2-2; perhaps D is TRBD1 or TRBD2 (5 bases each). The V end was cut by 3 bases, the J end by 2 bases, with 10 bases between. CDR3 length equals 15 residues. CDR1 is SNHLY, CDR2 FYNNEI, per germline. The CDR3 region has the DNA TGTGCCAGCAGTGAGATAGGGGACAACACCGGGGAGCTGTTTTTT. It yields the protein CASSEIGDNTGELFF.

The V call is TRBV9, the J call TRBJ2-7; D might be TRBD1 (6 bases). V shed 1 base and J shed 6 bases, with 17 bases lying between them. The CDR3 runs 15 residues. Per germline, CDR1 SGDLS and CDR2 YYNGEE. CDR3 sequence (DNA): TGTGCCAGCAGCGTAACCGGGACACCAAGGGTCGAGCAGTACTTC. It is translated as CASSVTGTPRVEQYF.

This chain links TRBV6-5 with TRBJ1-2, with D perhaps matching TRBD1 (6 bases). The ends were cut back, 0 bases at V and 4 bases at J, with 9 bases in the middle. Germline loops: CDR1 MNHEY, CDR2 SVGAGI. This CDR3 comprises 14 residues. CDR3 coding DNA: TGTGCCAGCAGTTACTCGGACAGCCGCTATGGCTACACCTTC. This encodes CASSYSDSRYGYTF.

The chain is built from TRBV27 and TRBJ2-5; D perhaps matches TRBD2 (6 bases). V lost 4 bases, J lost 4 bases, and 16 bases lay in between. This CDR3 comprises 15 residues. Germline lookup yields CDR1 MNHEY and CDR2 SMNVEV (reference sequence). The CDR3 bases are TGTGCCAGCAGTTCCCTCCCGACTAGGGGAGAGACCCAGTACTTC. Translating it yields CASSSLPTRGETQYF.

The V call is TRBV27, the J call TRBJ2-5; TRBD1 agrees at 8 bases. Trimming at V came to 4 bases and at J to 11 bases, leaving 27 bases not matched to a gene. CDR1 is MNHEY, CDR2 SMNVEV, per germline (reference sequence). This CDR3 comprises 19 residues. This CDR3 reads CASSSATGTGAVRLYEQYF. DNA of the CDR3: TGTGCCAGCAGTTCAGCCACCGGGACAGGAGCCGTACGATTGTATGAGCAGTACTTC.

The V call is TRBV11-1, the J call TRBJ2-3, with unresolved D. This CDR3 is built from 12 residues. The V gene's germline CDR1 is SGHAT and CDR2 FQDESV (reference sequence). Trimming removed 8 bases at V and 8 bases at J, with 14 bases between. The CDR3 is CASGVGLATQYF. As DNA, the CDR3 is TGTGCCAGCGGAGTAGGGTTGGCTACGCAGTATTTT.

This clonotype showed up just a few times. This chain uses TRBV19 with TRBJ2-3; a weak D match, TRBD2 (6 bases). With 5 bases removed from V and 3 bases from J, the gap between germline ends came to 15 bases. The germline V gene has CDR1 LNHDA and CDR2 SQIVND (reference sequence). The CDR3 runs 15 residues. CDR3 sequence (DNA): TGTGCCAGTAGTTCTGTGGGCGGGACGACAGATACGCAGTATTTT. Translation gives CASSSVGGTTDTQYF.

The J gene is TRBJ2-3, the V gene TRBV7-2; no reliable D call. CDR1 and CDR2 (germline): SGHTA, FQGNSA. The CDR3 covers 14 residues. V was shortened by 0 bases and J by 4 bases, with 8 bases between the two germline ends. The DNA of the CDR3 is TGTGCCAGCAGCTTAGCGGGAACCCCAGATACGCAGTATTTT. Its protein is CASSLAGTPDTQYF. The whole variable domain, filled in from reference TRBV7-2 and TRBJ2-3, reads GAGVSQSPSNKVTEKGKDVELRCDPISGHTALYWYRQSLGQGLEFLIYFQGNSAPDKSGLPSDRFSAERTGGSVSTLTIQRTQQEDSAVYLCASSLAGTPDTQYFGPGTRLTVL.

This clonotype was seen a few times. The V gene is TRBV27, the J gene TRBJ1-2; 9 nucleotides line up with TRBD1. This CDR3 is built from 15 residues. CDR1 and CDR2 (germline): MNHEY, SMNVEV (reference sequence). Losses at the gene ends were 4 bases for V and 0 bases for J; bases not matched to a gene: 3. DNA of the CDR3: TGTGCCAGCAGTTCACAGGGGGCACCTAACTATGGCTACACCTTC. This translates into CASSSQGAPNYGYTF.

This chain uses TRBV20-1 with TRBJ2-3; D possibly corresponds to TRBD2 (6 bases). The ends were cut back, 3 bases at V and 0 bases at J, with 10 bases in the middle. Per germline, CDR1 DFQATT and CDR2 SNEGSKA (reference sequence). The CDR3 loop spans 14 amino acids. The CDR3 reads CSARPGTSTDTQYF. As DNA, the CDR3 is TGCAGTGCTAGGCCGGGGACTAGCACAGATACGCAGTATTTT.

This clonotype was picked up a small number of times. The rearrangement links TRBV20-1 to TRBJ1-1; a weak D match, TRBD1 (6 bases). V lost 5 bases and J lost 1, with 8 bases in between. The CDR3 runs to 12 residues. CDR1 is DFQATT, CDR2 SNEGSKA, per germline (reference sequence). Here the CDR3 reads CSASTGNTEAFF. CDR3 in DNA: TGCAGTGCTTCGACAGGGAACACTGAAGCTTTCTTT.

The chain couples TRBV11-2 to TRBJ2-1; D is possibly TRBD2 (6 bases). The CDR3 consists of 13 residues. V gave up 5 bases and J gave up 7 bases, with 12 bases separating them. Per the germline V gene, CDR1 is SGHAT and CDR2 is FQNNGV. CDR3 in amino acids: CASSLGEVNEQFF. CDR3 nucleotide sequence: TGTGCCAGCAGCCTAGGGGAGGTGAATGAGCAGTTCTTC. Looking up the rest from reference TRBV11-2 and TRBJ2-1 gives the full variable domain: EAGVAQSPRYKIIEKRQSVAFWCNPISGHATLYWYQQILGQGPKLLIQFQNNGVVDDSQLPKDRFSAERLKGVDSTLKIQPAKLEDSAVYLCASSLGEVNEQFFGPGTRLTVL.